This TCR beta chain was sequenced in a study of OX40 agonist ivuxolimab in advanced cancers. Study-wide results and limits: More expanded clones were found, on average, in CD8+ than in CD4+ T cells.

This clone has just a few counts. What it binds is unknown. The table came from immunoSEQ multiplex PCR; TCRdb's copy has only in-frame clones and leaves some out. This repertoire shows roughly 64,000 clones, 87% found once; its top ten account for around 0.79%. The length of the CDR3 is 15 residues. Germline-derived CDR1 and CDR2 are SGDLS and YYNGEE. Trimming took off 4 bases at V and 6 bases at J, with 16 bases between the two ends. The sequencing used CD4+ or CD8+ T cells sorted from blood, collected in a trial of the OX40 agonist ivuxolimab. The chain carries TRBV9 and TRBJ1-4; D remains ambiguous. This receptor was taken from an adult with an advanced solid tumor such as melanoma, head and neck, liver or kidney cancer. The chain's CDR3 is CASSPNRSLHEKLFF. The DNA for the CDR3 is TGTGCCAGCAGCCCTAACCGGTCACTTCATGAAAAACTGTTTTTT.